Below, 14 T cell receptor beta chains from the same sample are listed, as sequenced in a study of blood T cell repertoires in COVID-19. Clones were read by immunoSEQ multiplex PCR, and TCRdb kept only the in-frame ones, dropping some. The sample lists 200,000 or so clones; 70% to 90% were seen once. Input material: peripheral blood. The receptors here all came from a man between 60 and 75 years old with COVID-19, enrolled during active disease.

This clone was detected only once. The chain has TRBV18 and TRBJ1-2; 9 bases agree with TRBD1. Trimming took 2 bases from V and 8 from J; bases not matched to a gene: 3. The CDR3 length is 13 residues. The V gene's germline CDR1 is KGHSH and CDR2 LQKENI. DNA of the CDR3: TGTGCCAGCTCACCAGGGACAGGGATGGGCTACACCTTC. Its protein is CASSPGTGMGYTF.

The chain carries TRBV19 and TRBJ1-2; D may be TRBD1 (6 bases). Trimming removed 5 bases at V and 2 bases at J, with 15 bases between. There are 15 residues in the CDR3. Germline V gene sequence: CDR1 LNHDA, CDR2 SQIVND (reference sequence). The CDR3 nucleotides read TGTGCCAGTAGTTCCCCGGGACATGGGAACTATGGCTACACCTTC. This encodes CASSSPGHGNYGYTF.

In its sample, this clone was seen a few times. The chain employs TRBV19 and TRBJ1-4; D might be TRBD1 (5 bases). V lost 3 bases to trimming and J lost 7 bases, with 12 bases between them. CDR3 length: 14 amino acids. The germline gives CDR1 LNHDA, CDR2 SQIVND (reference sequence). DNA for the CDR3: TGTGCCAGTAGTATGCGGGGCGTGTCTGAAAAACTGTTTTTT. Amino acids: CASSMRGVSEKLFF.

This rearrangement joins TRBV6-5 to TRBJ1-2, with 7 bases that match TRBD1. Germline CDR1 is MNHEY and CDR2 is SVGAGI. V lost 6 bases to trimming and J lost 4 bases; unmatched junction nucleotides: 2. This CDR3 comprises 12 residues. The CDR3 spells CASSTGAYGYTF. DNA of the CDR3: TGTGCCAGCAGCACAGGGGCCTATGGCTACACCTTC.

This chain links TRBV19 with TRBJ2-7, with 11 nucleotides matching TRBD1. With 5 bases clipped from V and 4 bases from J, the junction kept 7 bases outside the gene matches. The CDR3 runs 15 residues. From germline, CDR1 is LNHDA and CDR2 SQIVND (reference sequence). CDR3 in DNA: TGTGCCAGTAGTGCGCCCGGGACAGGGGGATACGAGCAGTACTTC. It encodes CASSAPGTGGYEQYF.

J is TRBJ1-1 and V is TRBV30; 7 bases align to TRBD1. This CDR3 region has 12 residues. Germline loops: CDR1 GTSNPN, CDR2 SVGIG (reference sequence). V trimming: 6 bases; J trimming: 7 bases; junction bases outside the gene matches: 8. The DNA for the CDR3 is TGTGCCTGTGGCACAGGGGCCCTTGAAGCTTTCTTT. Protein: CACGTGALEAFF.

V usage is TRBV2 and J usage is TRBJ1-2; D not resolved. The CDR3 contains 15 residues. The germline V gene has CDR1 SNHLY and CDR2 FYNNEI. The V end was cut by 3 bases, the J end by 7 bases, with 18 bases between. The CDR3: CASSDKRTSLAGYTF. In DNA, the CDR3 is TGTGCCAGCAGTGATAAGCGAACCTCCCTGGCTGGCTACACCTTC.

The genes are TRBV28 and TRBJ1-6, with a tentative D call TRBD1 (6 bases). With 1 base removed from V and 5 bases from J, the gap between germline ends came to 15 bases. The CDR3 runs to 17 residues. From germline, CDR1 is MDHEN and CDR2 SYDVKM. CDR3 residues: CASSLLRGGENNSPLHF. The CDR3 DNA is TGTGCCAGCAGTTTATTGAGGGGGGGGGAAAATAATTCACCCCTCCACTTT.

The rearrangement joins TRBV28 to TRBJ2-7; 9 positions match TRBD2. Trimming at V came to 3 bases and at J to 7 bases, leaving 16 bases not matched to a gene. Germline loops: CDR1 MDHEN, CDR2 SYDVKM. This CDR3 is 17 amino acids long. CDR3 bases: TGTGCCAGCAGTTTCCGACCGAGCGGGAGGCTTAGCCGGGAGCAGTACTTC. It yields the protein CASSFRPSGRLSREQYF.

The V and J genes are TRBV4-2 and TRBJ2-2, with a weak D call TRBD2 (5 bases). The germline V and J ends were trimmed by 0 bases and 5 bases, with 7 bases remaining between them. The germline CDR1 and CDR2 sequences are LGHNA and YNFKEQ. The CDR3 runs to 14 residues. CDR3 bases: TGTGCCAGCAGCCAAGAACGGGGTACCGGGGAGCTGTTTTTT. Protein product: CASSQERGTGELFF.

The chain combines TRBV28 with TRBJ1-5; D ambiguous. Deletions cut 4 bases from V and 9 bases from J, with 7 bases between. This CDR3 has 11 amino acids. Per germline, CDR1 MDHEN and CDR2 SYDVKM. CDR3 protein: CASSSPRPQHF. The CDR3 DNA follows: TGTGCCAGCAGTTCCCCCCGGCCCCAGCATTTT.

This clone was detected only once. This chain joins TRBV28 and TRBJ2-2; 9 positions agree with TRBD2. V lost 3 bases, J lost 6 bases, and 8 bases stayed unmatched. This CDR3 comprises 16 residues. Per the germline V gene, CDR1 is MDHEN and CDR2 is SYDVKM. CDR3 sequence reads: CASSFQRAGGPGELFF. CDR3 coding DNA: TGTGCCAGCAGTTTTCAGAGGGCGGGAGGGCCCGGGGAGCTGTTTTTT.

This chain links TRBV30 with TRBJ1-5, with D possibly TRBD1 on 5 matching bases. The CDR3 is made up of 14 amino acids. The V gene lost 2 bases and the J gene lost 4 bases, with 12 bases spanning the gap. Germline assignment: CDR1 GTSNPN and CDR2 SVGIG (reference sequence). The CDR3 spells CAWSQGLRNQPQHF. The CDR3 DNA follows: TGTGCCTGGAGTCAGGGTCTACGGAATCAGCCCCAGCATTTT.

A single count supports this clone. The J gene is TRBJ1-3, the V gene TRBV7-3; D might be TRBD1 (6 bases). CDR1 and CDR2 from the germline V gene are SGHTA and FQGTGA. Between the trimmed V and J ends, which lost 6 bases and 4 bases, there was a span of 13 bases. This CDR3 comprises 14 residues. CDR3: CASSTTGQGNTIYF. The DNA of the CDR3 is TGTGCCAGCAGTACTACAGGACAGGGAAACACCATATATTTT. The full variable domain, rest sourced from reference TRBV7-3 and TRBJ1-3, is GAGVSQTPSNKVTEKGKYVELRCDPISGHTALYWYRQSLGQGPEFLIYFQGTGAADDSGLPNDRFFAVRPEGSVSTLKIQRTERGDSAVYLCASSTTGQGNTIYFGEGSWLTVV.